In this sample, the clone carrying this T cell receptor beta chain turned up once. This sample includes further DNA sequences coding for the same CDR3. Produced via immunoSEQ multiplex PCR; TCRdb's table is partial and in-frame only. Here the sample spans 250,000 to 300,000 clones, about nine tenths being singletons. This entry belongs to a study of blood T cell repertoires in COVID-19. Overall study: Nucleic acid was either cDNA or gDNA, and it came from T cells, B-cell-depleted T cells, or PBMCs.

Germline values: CDR1 MNHEY, CDR2 SVGAGI. This CDR3 has 14 residues. V lost 2 bases, J lost 0 bases, and 6 bases lay in between. The clonotype comes from a woman between 25 and 40 years old with COVID-19, enrolled during active disease. The material sequenced was peripheral blood. The rearrangement links TRBV6-5 to TRBJ2-3, with TRBD2 as a possible D gene (5 bases). CDR3 coding DNA: TGTGCCAGCAGTTACGGCGGGAGCACAGATACGCAGTATTTT. This codes for CASSYGGSTDTQYF.